The TCR beta chain described here comes from a study of cytomegalovirus exposure and HLA in healthy donors. Study-level information: Previous work identified roughly 120 million unique TCR beta sequences from about 179 million T cells.

PCR primers comprised 60 Vbeta and 13 Jbeta primers. Libraries were prepared by immunoSEQ multiplex PCR; TCRdb keeps only in-frame clonotypes and omits some of them. This table has 65,000 to 90,000 clones, less than 80% appearing once. Trimming removed 7 bases from V and 4 bases from J; junction bases left unmatched: 3. The germline gives CDR1 SNHLY, CDR2 FYNNEI. This CDR3 comprises 12 residues. For this clone: Its specificity is unknown.

General study findings and limits: TCR beta sequences reportedly predicted the HLA-A and HLA-B alleles of most subjects accurately. The study dropped some indistinguishable V segments, TRBV6-2 and TRBV6-3 among them.

Source material: PBMCs. This chain links TRBV2 with TRBJ1-2; 7 bases are shared with TRBD1. The sequence was obtained from a woman in her 40s in good health and CMV-seropositive. The CDR3 DNA sequence: TGTGCCAGCACATACAGGGGCTATGGCTACACCTTC. This codes for CASTYRGYGYTF.